These T cell receptor beta chains were read from a single sample in a study of blood T cell repertoires in COVID-19. Libraries were prepared by immunoSEQ multiplex PCR; TCRdb keeps only in-frame clonotypes and omits some of them. The table lists a few hundred thousand clones, roughly 90% of them singletons. Material: PBMCs or T cells enriched from blood (not recorded which). All receptors come from a middle-aged woman who had been exposed to COVID-19. The CDR3 runs from the conserved cysteine through the conserved F or W. Fields, in order: V gene, J gene, clone size, D gene, CDR3 DNA, CDR3 protein. A D gene is named only where the DNA matches it firmly. Expanded clones get a size class; other rows say once, few or many, or leave the size out.

v_call: TRBV11-2; j_call: TRBJ2-3; clone_size: NA; d_call: TRBD1; cdr3_nt: TGTGCCAGCAGCCCCCAGGGGGCTGGGACAGATACGCAGTATTTT; cdr3_aa: CASSPQGAGTDTQYF
v_call: TRBV5-5; j_call: TRBJ1-3; clone_size: NA; d_call: NA; cdr3_nt: TGTGCCAGCACCACGGAGGGAGGAAACACCATATATTTT; cdr3_aa: CASTTEGGNTIYF
v_call: TRBV30; j_call: TRBJ1-5; clone_size: once; d_call: NA; cdr3_nt: TGTGCCTGGAGGCGCCAGGTTCAGCCCCAGCATTTT; cdr3_aa: CAWRRQVQPQHF
v_call: TRBV5-1; j_call: TRBJ2-3; clone_size: NA; d_call: TRBD2; cdr3_nt: TGCGCCAGCAGCCCGCGGACTAGCATTCAAGATACGCAGTATTTT; cdr3_aa: CASSPRTSIQDTQYF
v_call: TRBV7-7; j_call: TRBJ2-3; clone_size: NA; d_call: NA; cdr3_nt: TGTGCTAGCAGCTTAGGGTTAGCCACAGATACGCAGTATTTT; cdr3_aa: CASSLGLATDTQYF
v_call: TRBV10-1; j_call: TRBJ2-1; clone_size: NA; d_call: TRBD2; cdr3_nt: TGCGCCAGCAGTGACTGGACTAGCTTAAGGAACAATGAGCAGTTCTTC; cdr3_aa: CASSDWTSLRNNEQFF
v_call: TRBV24-1; j_call: TRBJ2-1; clone_size: once; d_call: TRBD2; cdr3_nt: TGTGCCACCAGTGATACGTCTAGCGGGGGGAATGAGCAGTTCTTC; cdr3_aa: CATSDTSSGGNEQFF
v_call: TRBV11-3; j_call: TRBJ1-1; clone_size: NA; d_call: NA; cdr3_nt: TGTGCCAGCAGCTTAGATCTCGGTAAAGCTTTCTTT; cdr3_aa: CASSLDLGKAFF
v_call: TRBV5-1; j_call: TRBJ1-1; clone_size: NA; d_call: NA; cdr3_nt: TGCGCCAGCAGCTTCCGGGGGAACACTGAAGCTTTCTTT; cdr3_aa: CASSFRGNTEAFF
v_call: TRBV3-1/TRBV3-2; j_call: TRBJ2-2; clone_size: NA; d_call: TRBD1; cdr3_nt: TGTGCCAGCAGCCAAAGGGACAGGGGATACACCGGGGAGCTGTTTTTT; cdr3_aa: CASSQRDRGYTGELFF
v_call: TRBV5-1; j_call: TRBJ1-1; clone_size: NA; d_call: TRBD1; cdr3_nt: TGCGCCAGCAGCTTCGGGGACAGACTGAACACTGAAGCTTTCTTT; cdr3_aa: CASSFGDRLNTEAFF
v_call: TRBV30; j_call: TRBJ2-7; clone_size: once; d_call: NA; cdr3_nt: TGTGCCTGGAGTGTAGGGCCGGGCAGGGGATCCCACGAGCAGTACTTC; cdr3_aa: CAWSVGPGRGSHEQYF
v_call: TRBV24-1; j_call: TRBJ1-1; clone_size: NA; d_call: TRBD1; cdr3_nt: TGTGCCACCAGTGAGGGGGCGACAGGGGGCACTGAAGCTTTCTTT; cdr3_aa: CATSEGATGGTEAFF
v_call: TRBV21-1; j_call: TRBJ1-5; clone_size: NA; d_call: NA; cdr3_nt: TGTGCCAGCAGCAAACTAGGATTCGGCAATCAGCCCCAGCATTTT; cdr3_aa: CASSKLGFGNQPQHF
v_call: TRBV6-5; j_call: TRBJ2-7; clone_size: NA; d_call: NA; cdr3_nt: TGTGCCAGCAGTTACACCGGCGAGCAGTACTTC; cdr3_aa: CASSYTGEQYF
v_call: TRBV11-3; j_call: TRBJ2-7; clone_size: NA; d_call: TRBD2; cdr3_nt: TGTGCCAGCAGCCCAGGACTAGCGGGGGCCTACGAGCAGTACTTC; cdr3_aa: CASSPGLAGAYEQYF
v_call: TRBV27; j_call: TRBJ2-3; clone_size: NA; d_call: TRBD2; cdr3_nt: TGTGCCAGCAGTCCGTTGGGACTAGCGGGCCGCACAGATACGCAGTATTTT; cdr3_aa: CASSPLGLAGRTDTQYF
v_call: TRBV7-9; j_call: TRBJ1-2; clone_size: NA; d_call: TRBD1; cdr3_nt: TGTGCCAGCAGCCGCCTGGGACAGTATGGCTACACCTTC; cdr3_aa: CASSRLGQYGYTF
v_call: TRBV12-3/TRBV12-4; j_call: TRBJ1-2; clone_size: NA; d_call: TRBD1; cdr3_nt: TGTGCCAGCAGTTTCACAGGGGCCAATGGCTACACCTTC; cdr3_aa: CASSFTGANGYTF
v_call: TRBV6-5; j_call: TRBJ2-1; clone_size: NA; d_call: NA; cdr3_nt: TGTGCCAGCATGGAGGGGACAGCCTACAATGAGCAGTTCTTC; cdr3_aa: CASMEGTAYNEQFF
v_call: TRBV7-9; j_call: TRBJ2-3; clone_size: once; d_call: NA; cdr3_nt: TGTGCCAGCAGGTTCAGGGAAAACACAGATACGCAGTATTTT; cdr3_aa: CASRFRENTDTQYF
v_call: TRBV30; j_call: TRBJ2-7; clone_size: NA; d_call: TRBD1; cdr3_nt: TGTGCCTGGAGTCTGGACAGGGGGCGAGAGCAGTACTTC; cdr3_aa: CAWSLDRGREQYF
v_call: TRBV27; j_call: TRBJ2-7; clone_size: NA; d_call: NA; cdr3_nt: TGTGCCAGCAGAATCCCCTTCGAGCAGTACTTC; cdr3_aa: CASRIPFEQYF
v_call: TRBV19; j_call: TRBJ1-2; clone_size: few; d_call: TRBD1; cdr3_nt: TGTGCCAGTAACCCGGGACAGTGGATTAACTATGGCTACACCTTC; cdr3_aa: CASNPGQWINYGYTF
v_call: TRBV2; j_call: TRBJ2-3; clone_size: NA; d_call: TRBD1; cdr3_nt: TGTGCCAGCATGACCGGGACAGGGGGCCCTAGCACAGATACGCAGTATTTT; cdr3_aa: CASMTGTGGPSTDTQYF
v_call: TRBV6-5; j_call: TRBJ1-2; clone_size: NA; d_call: NA; cdr3_nt: TGTGCCAGCAGTTACATCCGGGGGAAGGATGGCTACACCTTC; cdr3_aa: CASSYIRGKDGYTF
v_call: TRBV7-2; j_call: TRBJ2-2; clone_size: NA; d_call: TRBD1; cdr3_nt: TGTGCCAGCAGCTTATATCTCGGACAGGGGTCCGGGGAGCTGTTTTTT; cdr3_aa: CASSLYLGQGSGELFF
v_call: TRBV9; j_call: TRBJ1-1; clone_size: once; d_call: TRBD1; cdr3_nt: TGTGCCAGCAGCAGGGGGCTTGGCACTGAAGCTTTCTTT; cdr3_aa: CASSRGLGTEAFF
v_call: TRBV2; j_call: TRBJ1-2; clone_size: NA; d_call: NA; cdr3_nt: TGTGCCAGCACCACAGGGAAGGGGTACTATGGCTACACCTTC; cdr3_aa: CASTTGKGYYGYTF
v_call: TRBV5-1; j_call: TRBJ1-2; clone_size: NA; d_call: NA; cdr3_nt: TGCGCCAGCAGCTTGGAGGCGGACTATGGCTACACCTTC; cdr3_aa: CASSLEADYGYTF
v_call: TRBV20-1; j_call: TRBJ1-3; clone_size: NA; d_call: NA; cdr3_nt: TGCAGTGCTAGTCCGGGACAAAACTCTGGAAACACCATATATTTT; cdr3_aa: CSASPGQNSGNTIYF
v_call: TRBV29-1; j_call: TRBJ2-1; clone_size: NA; d_call: NA; cdr3_nt: TGCAGCCTAGTGGTGGGGGCCGATGAGCAGTTCTTC; cdr3_aa: CSLVVGADEQFF
v_call: TRBV6-6; j_call: TRBJ2-3; clone_size: NA; d_call: TRBD1; cdr3_nt: TGTGCCAGCACACAGGGGGATACGCAGTATTTT; cdr3_aa: CASTQGDTQYF
v_call: TRBV5-1; j_call: TRBJ1-2; clone_size: once; d_call: NA; cdr3_nt: TGCGCCAGCAGCTTGGTACGGGGGAATGGTGGCTACACCTTC; cdr3_aa: CASSLVRGNGGYTF
v_call: TRBV30; j_call: TRBJ1-2; clone_size: NA; d_call: TRBD1; cdr3_nt: TGTGCCTGGAGGGACAGGGGGACCTATGGCTACACCTTC; cdr3_aa: CAWRDRGTYGYTF
v_call: TRBV5-1; j_call: TRBJ1-2; clone_size: once; d_call: TRBD1; cdr3_nt: TGCGCCAGCAGCACCGGACAGGAAGGAAGTGGCTACACCTTC; cdr3_aa: CASSTGQEGSGYTF
v_call: TRBV2; j_call: TRBJ2-1; clone_size: NA; d_call: TRBD2; cdr3_nt: TGTGCCAGCAGTTTCAGTGGACTAGCGGGGATCTACAATGAGCAGTTCTTC; cdr3_aa: CASSFSGLAGIYNEQFF
v_call: TRBV5-1; j_call: TRBJ1-6; clone_size: once; d_call: TRBD1; cdr3_nt: TGCGCCAGCAGCCCAGGGGGTCGGTCACCCCTCCACTTT; cdr3_aa: CASSPGGRSPLHF
v_call: TRBV12-3/TRBV12-4; j_call: TRBJ1-1; clone_size: few; d_call: NA; cdr3_nt: TGTGCCAGCAGAGCTTGGGGGGGAGATGAAGCTTTCTTT; cdr3_aa: CASRAWGGDEAFF
v_call: TRBV5-1; j_call: TRBJ2-3; clone_size: NA; d_call: TRBD1; cdr3_nt: TGCGCCAGCAGCCCCTTAAGGGACAGGGGTCTAAAGGGAGACACAGATACGCAGTATTTT; cdr3_aa: CASSPLRDRGLKGDTDTQYF
v_call: TRBV6-2/TRBV6-3; j_call: TRBJ2-7; clone_size: NA; d_call: TRBD1; cdr3_nt: TGTGCCAGCAGTCACGGACAGGACTACGAGCAGTACTTC; cdr3_aa: CASSHGQDYEQYF
v_call: TRBV6-4; j_call: TRBJ2-1; clone_size: NA; d_call: TRBD2; cdr3_nt: TGTGCCAGCAGTCCGGGACTAGCGGTAGACTCCTACAATGAGCAGTTCTTC; cdr3_aa: CASSPGLAVDSYNEQFF
v_call: TRBV9; j_call: TRBJ2-1; clone_size: NA; d_call: TRBD2; cdr3_nt: TGTGCCAGCAGCGTAGGTAGCGGGAGGAGCTACAATGAGCAGTTCTTC; cdr3_aa: CASSVGSGRSYNEQFF
v_call: TRBV7-2; j_call: TRBJ2-1; clone_size: NA; d_call: NA; cdr3_nt: TGTGCCAGCAGCTGGGCCCCTGGGTCCTACAATGAGCAGTTCTTC; cdr3_aa: CASSWAPGSYNEQFF
v_call: TRBV27; j_call: TRBJ1-2; clone_size: NA; d_call: NA; cdr3_nt: TGTGCCAGCAGTTGGATATCCACAGGTGCTTATGGCTACACCTTC; cdr3_aa: CASSWISTGAYGYTF
v_call: TRBV19; j_call: TRBJ2-3; clone_size: NA; d_call: TRBD2; cdr3_nt: TGTGCCAGTAGTATTGGCCTAGCGGGGGGGCTTAATACGCAGTATTTT; cdr3_aa: CASSIGLAGGLNTQYF
v_call: TRBV6-6; j_call: TRBJ1-5; clone_size: NA; d_call: NA; cdr3_nt: TGTGCCAGCAGTCCCCCCGGTACGAGCAATCAGCCCCAGCATTTT; cdr3_aa: CASSPPGTSNQPQHF
v_call: TRBV13; j_call: TRBJ2-6; clone_size: NA; d_call: NA; cdr3_nt: TGTGCCAGCAGCTTAGGCCTTTCTTCTGGGGCCAACGTCCTGACTTTC; cdr3_aa: CASSLGLSSGANVLTF
v_call: TRBV12-3/TRBV12-4; j_call: TRBJ1-2; clone_size: NA; d_call: TRBD1; cdr3_nt: TGTGCCAGCAGCCAGGACAGGAGTCGAGGCTACACCTTC; cdr3_aa: CASSQDRSRGYTF
v_call: TRBV19; j_call: TRBJ2-1; clone_size: NA; d_call: TRBD2; cdr3_nt: TGTGCCAGTAGTTTGCCGGGAGGGTCCTACAATGAGCAGTTCTTC; cdr3_aa: CASSLPGGSYNEQFF
v_call: TRBV5-4; j_call: TRBJ1-1; clone_size: NA; d_call: TRBD1; cdr3_nt: TGTGCCAGCAGCGGGACAGGTAGGAACACTGAAGCTTTCTTT; cdr3_aa: CASSGTGRNTEAFF
v_call: TRBV28; j_call: TRBJ1-2; clone_size: NA; d_call: TRBD1; cdr3_nt: TGTGCCAGCAGGCAGGGGGCCTTAAACTATGGCTACACCTTC; cdr3_aa: CASRQGALNYGYTF
v_call: TRBV9; j_call: TRBJ2-4; clone_size: NA; d_call: TRBD1; cdr3_nt: TGTGCCAGCAGCCCGGGACAGGGAAACATTCAGTACTTC; cdr3_aa: CASSPGQGNIQYF
v_call: TRBV4-3; j_call: TRBJ1-5; clone_size: once; d_call: NA; cdr3_nt: TGCGCCAGCAGCCAAGAAGGAGGGTACCCAGGAAGAGGTCAGCCCCAGCATTTT; cdr3_aa: CASSQEGGYPGRGQPQHF
v_call: TRBV5-4; j_call: TRBJ2-3; clone_size: NA; d_call: TRBD1; cdr3_nt: TGTGCCAGCAGCTTGCAGGGGGCAAGCACAGATACGCAGTATTTT; cdr3_aa: CASSLQGASTDTQYF
v_call: TRBV19; j_call: TRBJ2-1; clone_size: NA; d_call: TRBD2; cdr3_nt: TGTGCCAGTAGTACTCAATTCAGCGGGAGGGCCTACAATGAGCAGTTCTTC; cdr3_aa: CASSTQFSGRAYNEQFF